Each of the 15 T cell receptor beta chains below was sequenced from the same sample in a study of cytomegalovirus exposure and HLA in healthy donors. PCR amplification relied on 60 Vbeta primers (plus 13 Jbeta primers). Assay used: immunoSEQ multiplex PCR; TCRdb lists only in-frame clones, some missing. The table includes roughly 200,000 clones, about 80% detected once. The specimen sequenced was PBMCs. Source of these receptors: a woman aged 40 to 50 in good health and CMV-seronegative.

V and J are TRBV7-7 and TRBJ2-1; 8 bases are shared with TRBD2. This CDR3 comprises 14 residues. Germline values: CDR1 SSHAT, CDR2 FNYEAQ (reference sequence). DNA of the CDR3: TGTGCTAGCGGGGTTGGAGGGAATACCAATGAGCAGTTCTTC. Its translation: CASGVGGNTNEQFF.

The CDR3 here is CASSPYNRQGGEKLFF. The CDR3 DNA follows: TGTGCCAGCAGCCCCTATAATAGACAGGGAGGTGAAAAACTGTTTTTT. The rearrangement links TRBV9 to TRBJ1-4, with 7 bases lining up with TRBD1. CDR3 length equals 16 residues. V shed 4 bases, J shed 7 bases, and the junction held 13 bases outside the gene matches. In germline, CDR1 is SGDLS, CDR2 YYNGEE.

This chain uses TRBV16 with TRBJ2-5; weak D call: TRBD2 (5 bases). This CDR3 has 16 amino acids. Trimming shortened V by 4 bases and J by 2 bases, and 17 bases separated the two germline ends. CDR1 and CDR2 from the germline V gene are KGHSY and FQNENV. CDR3 region: CASSPFSDAGQETQYF. The CDR3 nucleotides read TGTGCCAGCAGCCCCTTCTCGGACGCGGGTCAAGAGACCCAGTACTTC.

J is TRBJ1-1 and V is TRBV5-6; no definite D call. The CDR3 has 15 amino acids. Trimming cost V 1 base and J 1 base, with 11 bases left between them. Germline assignment: CDR1 SGHDT and CDR2 YYEEEE. This chain's CDR3 is CASSLSKNGNTEAFF. In DNA form, the CDR3 reads TGTGCCAGCAGCTTGTCAAAAAACGGGAACACTGAAGCTTTCTTT.

This clone has just one count. The chain joins TRBV5-1 to TRBJ2-7; 8 nucleotides match TRBD2. The CDR3 runs to 16 residues. Germline CDR1 is SGHRS and CDR2 is YFSETQ. The ends lost 5 bases at V and 0 bases at J; junction bases unmatched: 10. DNA for the CDR3: TGCGCCAGCAGTAAACTGGGCGGGGGGAGCTCCTACGAGCAGTACTTC. Protein: CASSKLGGGSSYEQYF.

The chain carries TRBV11-3 and TRBJ1-3; D gene ambiguous. The germline V gene encodes CDR1 SGHNT and CDR2 YENEEA. V was shortened by 1 base and J by 1 base, with 14 bases between the two germline ends. The CDR3 is made up of 17 amino acids. The CDR3 reads CASSLGLGRSSGNTIYF. The CDR3 DNA reads TGTGCCAGCAGCTTAGGTCTAGGCCGATCATCTGGAAACACCATATATTTT.

Here the CDR3 DNA reads TGTGCCAGCTCACCAGCGGCAGGGGCGCTTGGATTGGAGACCCAGTACTTC. This gives the protein CASSPAAGALGLETQYF. The J gene is TRBJ2-5, the V gene TRBV18; tentatively, D is TRBD1 (6 bases). Trimming took off 2 bases at V and 5 bases at J, with 21 bases between the two ends. The CDR3 totals 17 residues. Germline lookup yields CDR1 KGHSH and CDR2 LQKENI.

V gene TRBV5-6 combines with J gene TRBJ1-1; 7 nucleotides line up with TRBD1. Germline V gives CDR1 SGHDT, CDR2 YYEEEE. The CDR3 has 14 amino acids. V shed 5 bases, J shed 5 bases, and the junction held 9 bases outside the gene matches. Here the CDR3 DNA reads TGTGCCAGCAGTCCAGGGGGAGAAAGGACTGAAGCTTTCTTT. This sequence encodes CASSPGGERTEAFF.

The chain recombines TRBV27 with TRBJ1-5, with 9 positions matching TRBD1. Germline CDR1 is MNHEY and CDR2 is SMNVEV (reference sequence). V trimming: 6 bases; J trimming: 1 base; junction bases outside the gene matches: 10. The CDR3 extends over 17 amino acids. CDR3 DNA sequence: TGTGCCAGCAGCTTACATGGACAGGGGACCAGCAATCAGCCCCAGCATTTT. Translated, it gives CASSLHGQGTSNQPQHF.

The chain is built from TRBV7-9 and TRBJ2-6, with 10 bases fitting TRBD1. V trimming: 4 bases; J trimming: 1 base; junction bases outside the gene matches: 7. Germline V CDR1 and CDR2: SEHNR, FQNEAQ (reference sequence). This CDR3 has 18 amino acids. The CDR3 DNA is TGTGCCAGCAGCTACGCCGGGACAGGGGATTCTGGGGCCAACGTCCTGACTTTC. Encoded protein: CASSYAGTGDSGANVLTF.

J is TRBJ1-5 and V is TRBV4-2, with 8 bases lining up with TRBD1. The CDR3 runs to 19 residues. V shed 1 base and J 3 bases; nucleotides not matched to a gene: 14. Germline V gene lookup returns CDR1 LGHNA and CDR2 YNFKEQ. In DNA form, the CDR3 reads TGTGCCAGCAGCCAAGTAGGGGCGTGGGACAGGCTCCTCAATCAGCCCCAGCATTTT. Its protein product is CASSQVGAWDRLLNQPQHF.

This chain connects TRBV5-1 to TRBJ1-1; the match to TRBD1 covers 9 bases. The V segment lost 0 bases and the J segment 11 bases; nucleotides outside the gene matches: 2. The CDR3 spans 12 residues. Germline loops: CDR1 SGHRS, CDR2 YFSETQ. The CDR3 DNA is TGCGCCAGCAGCTTGGCCGGGACAGGGGCTTTCTTT. This sequence encodes CASSLAGTGAFF.

The chain employs TRBV13 and TRBJ2-7, with TRBD2 matching 8 bases. Unmatched junction bases numbered 17, after V lost 4 bases and J lost 6 bases. Germline V CDR1 and CDR2: PRHDT, FYEKMQ (reference sequence). The CDR3 extends over 17 amino acids. This CDR3 is CASSSGGIGGGKSEQYF. Here the CDR3 DNA reads TGTGCCAGCAGCTCCGGGGGGATTGGCGGGGGGAAAAGCGAGCAGTACTTC. Full variable domain (missing parts from reference TRBV13 and TRBJ2-7): AAGVIQSPRHLIKEKRETATLKCYPIPRHDTVYWYQQGPGQDPQFLISFYEKMQSDKGSIPDRFSAQQFSDYHSELNMSSLELGDSALYFCASSSGGIGGGKSEQYFGPGTRLTVT.

V and J are TRBV9 and TRBJ2-5; the match to TRBD2 covers 16 bases. V gave up 1 base and J gave up 4 bases; unmatched junction bases: 16. The CDR3 runs 21 residues. Germline values: CDR1 SGDLS, CDR2 YYNGEE. The DNA of the CDR3 is TGTGCCAGCAGCGTATCCTTACCGGGACTAGCGGGGGGGAGCTTCAGAGAGACCCAGTACTTC. Protein sequence: CASSVSLPGLAGGSFRETQYF.

The chain is built from TRBV30 and TRBJ1-5; D is possibly TRBD1 (6 bases). CDR1 GTSNPN and CDR2 SVGIG come from the germline V gene (reference sequence). This CDR3 has 15 amino acids. V was shortened by 3 bases and J by 2 bases, with 14 bases between the two germline ends. The CDR3 protein is CAWSLYRQGNQPQHF. In DNA form, the CDR3 reads TGTGCCTGGAGCCTTTATCGACAGGGCAATCAGCCCCAGCATTTT.